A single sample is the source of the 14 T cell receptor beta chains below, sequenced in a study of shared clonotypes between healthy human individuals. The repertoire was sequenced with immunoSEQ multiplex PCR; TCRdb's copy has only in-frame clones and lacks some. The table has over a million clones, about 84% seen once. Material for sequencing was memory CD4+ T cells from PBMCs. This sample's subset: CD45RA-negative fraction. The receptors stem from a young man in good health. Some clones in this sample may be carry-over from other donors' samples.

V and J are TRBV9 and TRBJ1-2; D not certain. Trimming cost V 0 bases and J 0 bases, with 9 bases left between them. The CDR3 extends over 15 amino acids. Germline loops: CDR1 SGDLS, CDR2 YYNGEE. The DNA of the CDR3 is TGTGCCAGCAGCGTAGCGGCTCTGTCTAACTATGGCTACACCTTC. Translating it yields CASSVAALSNYGYTF.

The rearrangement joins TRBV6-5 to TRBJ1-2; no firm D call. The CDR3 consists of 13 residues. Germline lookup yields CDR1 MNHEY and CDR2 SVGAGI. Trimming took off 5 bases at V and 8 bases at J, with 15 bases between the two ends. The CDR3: CASSPGMGRGYTF. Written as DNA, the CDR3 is TGTGCCAGCAGTCCCGGAATGGGCCGCGGCTACACCTTC.

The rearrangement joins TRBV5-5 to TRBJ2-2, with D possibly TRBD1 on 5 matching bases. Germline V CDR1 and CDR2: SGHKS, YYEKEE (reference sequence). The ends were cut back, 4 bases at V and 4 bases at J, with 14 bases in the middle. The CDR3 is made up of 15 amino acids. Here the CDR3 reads CASSPRVFLTGELFF. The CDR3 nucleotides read TGTGCCAGCAGCCCCAGGGTGTTTCTCACCGGGGAGCTGTTTTTT.

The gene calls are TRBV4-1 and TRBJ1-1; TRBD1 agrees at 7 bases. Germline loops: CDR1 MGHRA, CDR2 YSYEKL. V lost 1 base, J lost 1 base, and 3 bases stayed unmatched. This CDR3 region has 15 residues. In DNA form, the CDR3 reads TGCGCCAGCAGCCAAGGACAGGGATCGAACACTGAAGCTTTCTTT. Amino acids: CASSQGQGSNTEAFF.

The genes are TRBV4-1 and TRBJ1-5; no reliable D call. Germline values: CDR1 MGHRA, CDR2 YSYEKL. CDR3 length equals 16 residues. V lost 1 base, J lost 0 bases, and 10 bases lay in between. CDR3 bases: TGCGCCAGCAGCCAAGTCGGAAGCCTTAGCAATCAGCCCCAGCATTTT. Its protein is CASSQVGSLSNQPQHF.

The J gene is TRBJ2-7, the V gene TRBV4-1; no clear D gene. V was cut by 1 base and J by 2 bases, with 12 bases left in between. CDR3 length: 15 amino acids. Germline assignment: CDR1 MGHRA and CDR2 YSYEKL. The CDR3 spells CASSQADGRPYEQYF. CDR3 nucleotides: TGCGCCAGCAGCCAAGCAGACGGCAGACCCTACGAGCAGTACTTC.

The CDR3 protein is CASSGQGGLRLGEQYF. CDR3 nucleotides: TGTGCCAGCAGTGGACAGGGGGGCCTTAGGCTGGGCGAGCAGTACTTC. The rearrangement joins TRBV2 to TRBJ2-7; 9 bases align to TRBD1. The CDR3 sequence is 16 residues long. After removal of 4 bases from V and 6 bases from J, the junction contained 13 bases not matched to a gene. Germline CDR1 SNHLY, CDR2 FYNNEI. Combining the CDR3 with reference TRBV2 and TRBJ2-7 gives the whole variable domain EPEVTQTPSHQVTQMGQEVILRCVPISNHLYFYWYRQILGQKVEFLVSFYNNEISEKSEIFDDQFSVERPDGSNFTLKIRSTKLEDSAMYFCASSGQGGLRLGEQYFGPGTRLTVT.

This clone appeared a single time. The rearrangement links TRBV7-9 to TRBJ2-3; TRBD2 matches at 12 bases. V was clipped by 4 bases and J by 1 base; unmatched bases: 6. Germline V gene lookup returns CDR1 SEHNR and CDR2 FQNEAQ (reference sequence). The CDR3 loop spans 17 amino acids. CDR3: CASSSRLAGARTDTQYF. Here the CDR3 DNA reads TGTGCCAGCAGCTCTAGACTAGCGGGAGCCCGCACAGATACGCAGTATTTT.

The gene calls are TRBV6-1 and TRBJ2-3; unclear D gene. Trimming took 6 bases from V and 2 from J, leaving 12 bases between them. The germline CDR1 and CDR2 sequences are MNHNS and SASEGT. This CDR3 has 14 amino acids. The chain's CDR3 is CASRLGRTTDTQYF. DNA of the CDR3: TGTGCCAGCAGACTCGGACGGACCACAGATACGCAGTATTTT.

In DNA form, the CDR3 reads TGTGCCAGCAGCCATGGGGACGGATACTCTGGGGCCAACGTCCTGACTTTC. Its translation: CASSHGDGYSGANVLTF. The chain recombines TRBV28 with TRBJ2-6; D may correspond to TRBD1 or TRBD2 (5 bases each). Germline-derived CDR1 and CDR2 are MDHEN and SYDVKM. The V end lost 6 bases, the J end lost 0 bases, and 15 bases lay between the germline ends. CDR3 length equals 17 residues.

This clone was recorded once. CDR3 in DNA: TGTGCCAGCAGTTTACTCGGGACAAACTACGAGCAGTACTTC. It codes for CASSLLGTNYEQYF. The rearrangement links TRBV28 to TRBJ2-7, with a weak D call TRBD1 (6 bases). V gave up 2 bases and J gave up 3 bases, with 11 bases separating them. This CDR3 spans 14 amino acids. The V gene's germline CDR1 is MDHEN and CDR2 SYDVKM.

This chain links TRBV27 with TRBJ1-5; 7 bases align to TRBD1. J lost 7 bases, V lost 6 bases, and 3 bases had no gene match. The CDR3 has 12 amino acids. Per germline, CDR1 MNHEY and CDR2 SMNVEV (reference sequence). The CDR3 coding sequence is TGTGCCAGCAGCCAGGGGGGACAGCCCCAGCATTTT. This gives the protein CASSQGGQPQHF.

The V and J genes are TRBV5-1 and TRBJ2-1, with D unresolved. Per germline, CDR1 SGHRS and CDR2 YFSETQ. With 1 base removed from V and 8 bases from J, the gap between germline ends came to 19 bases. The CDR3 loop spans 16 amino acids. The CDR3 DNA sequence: TGCGCCAGCAGCTTGCTGTTCCTATCCGAACCGCATGAGCAGTTCTTC. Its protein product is CASSLLFLSEPHEQFF.

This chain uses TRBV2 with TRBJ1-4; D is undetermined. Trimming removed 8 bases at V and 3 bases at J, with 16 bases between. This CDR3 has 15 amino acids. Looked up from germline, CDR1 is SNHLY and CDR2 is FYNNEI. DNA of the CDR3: TGTGCCAGCGCCTCGATTGGGGTTTCTAATGAAAAACTGTTTTTT. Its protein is CASASIGVSNEKLFF.